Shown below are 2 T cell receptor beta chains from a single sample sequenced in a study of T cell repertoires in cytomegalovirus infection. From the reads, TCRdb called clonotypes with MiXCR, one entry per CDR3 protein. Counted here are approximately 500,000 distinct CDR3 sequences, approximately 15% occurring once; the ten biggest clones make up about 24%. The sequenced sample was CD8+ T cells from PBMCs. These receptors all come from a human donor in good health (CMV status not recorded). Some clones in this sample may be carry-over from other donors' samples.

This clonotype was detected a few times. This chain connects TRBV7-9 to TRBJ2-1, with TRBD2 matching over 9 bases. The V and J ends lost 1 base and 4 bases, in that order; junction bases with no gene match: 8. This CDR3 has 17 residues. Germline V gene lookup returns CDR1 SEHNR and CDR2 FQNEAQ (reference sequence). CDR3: CASSLDGPSGIYNEQFF. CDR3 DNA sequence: TGTGCCAGCAGCTTAGACGGACCTAGCGGGATTTACAATGAGCAGTTCTTC.

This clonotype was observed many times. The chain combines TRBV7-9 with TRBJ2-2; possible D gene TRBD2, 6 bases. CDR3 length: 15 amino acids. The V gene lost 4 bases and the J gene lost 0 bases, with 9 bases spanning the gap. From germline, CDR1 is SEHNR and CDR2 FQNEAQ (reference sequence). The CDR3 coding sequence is TGTGCCAGCAGCTCGGGGGACTCGAACACCGGGGAGCTGTTTTTT. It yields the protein CASSSGDSNTGELFF.